These T cell receptor beta chains were read from a single sample in a study of graft-versus-host responses after intestinal transplantation. Antigen specificity for these receptors is unknown. Sequencing was performed with immunoSEQ multiplex PCR; in TCRdb, only in-frame clones are kept and a portion is missing. The table includes approximately 70,000 clones, 70% to 90% detected once. The specimen was unstimulated CD8+ T cells sorted from spleen or lymph node cells, collected before intestinal transplant. These TCRs come from a human donor who received an intestinal transplant. CDR3s include the opening cysteine and the closing phenylalanine or tryptophan. A D gene is named only where the DNA matches it firmly. Size is omitted from some rows. Given values are once, few, many or a class for expanded clones.

>TRBV2|TRBJ2-1|.|TRBD2
TGTGCCAGCAGGGGAGCCAAGCGGGGATACCTATACAATGAGCAGTTCTTC
CASRGAKRGYLYNEQFF
>TRBV5-1|TRBJ2-7|.|.
TGCGCCAGCAGCTCGGACACAGGAGTTCACCCCTACGAGCAGTACTTC
CASSSDTGVHPYEQYF
>TRBV11-2|TRBJ2-3|.|.
TGTGCCAGCAGCTACGCTAGGGGTACCGGGCAGTATTTT
CASSYARGTGQYF
>TRBV4-2|TRBJ2-1|few|TRBD2
TGTGCCAGCAGCGCAGAGGGGACTAGCTCCTACAATGAGCAGTTCTTC
CASSAEGTSSYNEQFF
>TRBV6-6|TRBJ1-6|few|.
TGTGCCAGCAGTAGGGGGGGTGCCTATAATTCACCCCTCCACTTT
CASSRGGAYNSPLHF
>TRBV28|TRBJ2-1|once|TRBD2
TGTGCCAGCAGCAGCGGGAGTGGGTACAATGAGCAGTTCTTC
CASSSGSGYNEQFF
>TRBV11-2|TRBJ2-7|once|TRBD1
TGTGCCAGCAGCTTAGAGACAGGGTCGTACGAGCAGTACTTC
CASSLETGSYEQYF
>TRBV5-4|TRBJ1-2|few|TRBD1
TGTGCCAGCAGCCCCCGGGACAGCCCCCGGTATGGCTACACCTTC
CASSPRDSPRYGYTF
>TRBV11-2|TRBJ2-2|.|.
TGTGCCAGTGACACATTCACCGGGGAGCTGTTTTTT
CASDTFTGELFF
>TRBV18|TRBJ1-5|few|TRBD1
TGTGCCAGCTCACCGGACAGGGGAATGAATCAGCCCCAGCATTTT
CASSPDRGMNQPQHF
>TRBV15|TRBJ2-7|.|TRBD2
TGTGCCACCAGCAGAGGACTAGCGGGGGGCACACCCTACGAGCAGTACTTC
CATSRGLAGGTPYEQYF
>TRBV28|TRBJ1-2|.|TRBD1
TGTGCCAGCAGCTTGACAGGGAAGGGCTACACCTTC
CASSLTGKGYTF
>TRBV6-1|TRBJ1-5|.|.
TGCGCCAGCAGGAGGGTCACTTGGCAGCCCCAGCATTTT
CASRRVTWQPQHF
>TRBV7-9|TRBJ2-3|.|.
TGTGCCAGCATAGACAGGGAGGAGGTAGATACGCAGTATTTT
CASIDREEVDTQYF
>TRBV27|TRBJ2-1|.|.
TGTGCCAGCAAGTTGGCCGGAGGGTCCAACAATGAGCAGTTCTTC
CASKLAGGSNNEQFF
>TRBV4-1|TRBJ2-5|.|TRBD2
TGCGCCAGCAGCCAGAATAGCGGGGCCCTCCAAGAGACCCAGTACTTC
CASSQNSGALQETQYF
>TRBV30|TRBJ1-4|.|.
TGTGCCTGGGCACGGGATGCGACTAATGAAAAACTGTTTTTT
CAWARDATNEKLFF
>TRBV28|TRBJ2-7|few|.
TGTGCCAGCAGTTTATACGCCGACAGCTCCTACGAGCAGTACTTC
CASSLYADSSYEQYF